The source of this TCR beta chain is a study of blood T cells in healthy people across ages. A sample-barcoded 5' primer and a J-beta primer mix were used in a second PCR of about 7 to 11 cycles. Each CDR3 protein is one row after TCRdb ran MiXCR on the 5' RACE reads. The data contain 1.5 million to 2 million distinct CDR3 sequences, 25% to 30% of them singletons. This clonotype was detected a few times. The junction differs from germline at one of its ends, possibly a read error. Germline V gene data show CDR1 as LGHDT and CDR2 as YNNKEL (reference sequence). The CDR3 is made up of 13 amino acids. Sequenced input: blood. The receptor's source is a woman in her 30s in good health. This chain joins TRBV3-1 and TRBJ1-2, with a tentative D call TRBD1 (6 bases). The chain's CDR3 is CASSQTGPYDYTF. Here the CDR3 DNA reads TGTGCCAGCAGCCAGACAGGCCCTTATGACTACACCTTC.